This T cell receptor beta chain appears in the sequencing data of a study of cytomegalovirus exposure and HLA in healthy donors. Background on the study: Approximately 81% of 350 to 400 genotyped donors fell in the Caucasian-associated ancestry cluster.

To note about this clone: No antigen is known for it.

Per germline, CDR1 MNHEY and CDR2 SMNVEV (reference sequence). The CDR3 has 17 residues. Trimming took 6 bases from V and 4 from J, leaving 23 bases between them. With 60 Vbeta and 13 Jbeta primers, the PCR was carried out. Some clones are missing from TCRdb's copy, which holds only in-frame ones; the method was immunoSEQ multiplex PCR. The sample shows more than 110,000 clones, about three quarters of them seen only once. Findings and caveats of the study: Earlier analysis yielded a pattern in which most TCR beta V segments were productive about 90% or about 30% of the time.

The genes are TRBV27 and TRBJ2-3; D may be TRBD2 (6 bases). Sequencing input: PBMCs. This receptor was taken from a woman aged 30 to 39 in good health and CMV-seronegative. The CDR3 loop is CASSGEEGRWDADTQYF. CDR3 DNA sequence: TGTGCCAGCAGCGGAGAGGAGGGAAGATGGGATGCAGATACGCAGTATTTT.